The clone carrying this T cell receptor (beta chain) is a singleton in its sample. The source of the sample is a study of T cell responses to AZD1222 COVID-19 vaccine. This table comes from immunoSEQ multiplex PCR, and its TCRdb copy is limited to in-frame clones, with some not included. The repertoire holds roughly 97,000 clones, with approximately 86% as singletons. The CDR3 is 16 residues long. V lost 3 bases and J lost 2; bases outside the gene matches: 5. CDR1 LGHDT and CDR2 YNNKEL come from the germline V gene (reference sequence). V and J are TRBV3-1 (or the pseudogene TRBV3-2) and TRBJ2-1, with 9 bases fitting TRBD2. This specimen consisted of peripheral blood, obtained 28 days after the second dose of the MenACWY control vaccine. This clonotype was obtained from an adult who received the MenACWY meningococcal vaccine as a control. CDR3 DNA: TGTGCCAGCAGCCATATAGCGGGGGCTCCCTACAATGAGCAGTTCTTC. As protein: CASSHIAGAPYNEQFF.